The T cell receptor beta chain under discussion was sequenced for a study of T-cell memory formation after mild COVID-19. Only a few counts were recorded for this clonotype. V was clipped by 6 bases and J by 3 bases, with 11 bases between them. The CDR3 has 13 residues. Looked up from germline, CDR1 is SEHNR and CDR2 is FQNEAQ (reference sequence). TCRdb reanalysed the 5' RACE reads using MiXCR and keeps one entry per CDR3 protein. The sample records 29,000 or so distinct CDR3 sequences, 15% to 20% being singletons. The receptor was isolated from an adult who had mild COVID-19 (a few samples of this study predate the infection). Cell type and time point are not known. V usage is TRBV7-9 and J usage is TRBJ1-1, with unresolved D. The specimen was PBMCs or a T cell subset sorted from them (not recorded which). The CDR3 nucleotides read TGTGCCAGCAGTCTCAAGGGCGACACTGAAGCTTTCTTT. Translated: CASSLKGDTEAFF.